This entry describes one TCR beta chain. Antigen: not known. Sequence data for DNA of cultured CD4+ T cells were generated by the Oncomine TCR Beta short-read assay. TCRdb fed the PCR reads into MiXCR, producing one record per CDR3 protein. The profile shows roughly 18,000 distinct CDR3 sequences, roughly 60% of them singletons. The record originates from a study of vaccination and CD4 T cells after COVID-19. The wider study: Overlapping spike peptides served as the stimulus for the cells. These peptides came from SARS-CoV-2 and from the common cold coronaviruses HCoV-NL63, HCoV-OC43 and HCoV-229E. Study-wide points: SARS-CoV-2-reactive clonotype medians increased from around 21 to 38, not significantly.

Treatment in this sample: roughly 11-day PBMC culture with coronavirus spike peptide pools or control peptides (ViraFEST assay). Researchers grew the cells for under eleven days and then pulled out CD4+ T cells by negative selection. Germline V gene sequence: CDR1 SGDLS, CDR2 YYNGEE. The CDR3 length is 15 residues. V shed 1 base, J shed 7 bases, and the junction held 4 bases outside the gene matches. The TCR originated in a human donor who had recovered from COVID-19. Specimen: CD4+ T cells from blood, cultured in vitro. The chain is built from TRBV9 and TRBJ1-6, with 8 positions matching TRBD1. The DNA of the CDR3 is TGTGCCAGCAGCGTACAGGGGGCACGGAATTCACCCCTCCACTTT. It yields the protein CASSVQGARNSPLHF. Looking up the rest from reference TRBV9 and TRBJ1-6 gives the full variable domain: DSGVTQTPKHLITATGQRVTLRCSPRSGDLSVYWYQQSLDQGLQFLIQYYNGEERAKGNILERFSAQQFPDLHSELNLSSLELGDSALYFCASSVQGARNSPLHFGNGTRLTVT.